The T cell receptor beta chain under discussion was sequenced for a study of human T cells and chemical hapten exposure. CDR3 length: 12 amino acids. Germline loops: CDR1 DFQATT, CDR2 SNEGSKA (reference sequence). Trimming pared 3 bases from V and 1 base from J, leaving 6 bases between. This sample's time point: pre-sensitization, week 0. The treatment here: therapeutic diphenylcyclopropenone sensitization with weekly scalp DPC. TCRdb processed the RACE reads anew with MiXCR; each CDR3 protein has one entry. The data contain tens of thousands of distinct CDR3 sequences, 12% to 15% of them singletons. The rearrangement links TRBV20-1 to TRBJ1-1, with D possibly TRBD1 on 5 matching bases. This clonotype was sampled from a woman aged 50 to 65 with alopecia areata. Some clones in this sample may be carry-over from other donors' samples. The specimen was whole blood, collected in connection with sensitization to the hapten diphenylcyclopropenone (DPC). The CDR3 region is CSARQGNTEAFF. The CDR3 nucleotides are TGCAGTGCTAGGCAGGGGAACACTGAAGCTTTCTTT.